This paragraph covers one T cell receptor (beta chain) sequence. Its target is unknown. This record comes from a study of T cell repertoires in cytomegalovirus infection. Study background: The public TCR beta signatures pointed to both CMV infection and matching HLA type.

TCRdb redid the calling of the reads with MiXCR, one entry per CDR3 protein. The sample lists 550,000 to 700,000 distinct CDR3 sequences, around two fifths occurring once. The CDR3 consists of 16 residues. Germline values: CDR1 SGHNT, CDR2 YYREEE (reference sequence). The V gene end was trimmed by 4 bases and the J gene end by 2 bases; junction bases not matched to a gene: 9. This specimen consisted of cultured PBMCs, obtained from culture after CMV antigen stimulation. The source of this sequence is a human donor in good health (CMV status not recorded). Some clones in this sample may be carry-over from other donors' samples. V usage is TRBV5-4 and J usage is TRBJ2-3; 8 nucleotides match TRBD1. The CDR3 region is CASSKWGQGATDTQYF. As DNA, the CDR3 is TGTGCCAGCAGCAAGTGGGGTCAGGGGGCCACAGATACGCAGTATTTT.